The 2 T cell receptor beta chains below were found in one sample sequenced in a study of blood T cell repertoires in COVID-19. Profiling relied on immunoSEQ multiplex PCR, and the TCRdb table lists in-frame clones only, not all of them. Here the sample spans about 270,000 clones, around 89% being singletons. Sample: peripheral blood. These receptors came from a man aged 55 to 69 who had recovered from COVID-19.

The chain carries TRBV19 and TRBJ2-2; possible D gene TRBD1, 5 bases. Trimming removed 7 bases from V and 4 bases from J, with 13 bases in between. Per germline, CDR1 LNHDA and CDR2 SQIVND (reference sequence). The CDR3 runs 14 residues. This CDR3 reads CASMSGWFTGELFF. The CDR3, as DNA: TGTGCCAGTATGTCAGGGTGGTTCACCGGGGAGCTGTTTTTT.

The genes are TRBV7-8 and TRBJ1-5, with TRBD1 identical over 8 bases. There are 15 residues in the CDR3. Germline values: CDR1 SGHVS, CDR2 FQNEAQ. The V and J ends lost 5 bases and 5 bases, in that order; junction bases with no gene match: 8. Here the CDR3 reads CASSPGQGTDQPQHF. In DNA form, the CDR3 reads TGTGCCAGCAGCCCCGGACAGGGAACGGATCAGCCCCAGCATTTT. Together with reference TRBV7-8 and TRBJ1-5, the CDR3 gives the full variable domain: GAGVSQSPRYKVAKRGQDVALRCDPISGHVSLFWYQQALGQGPEFLTYFQNEAQLDKSGLPSDRFFAERPEGSVSTLKIQRTQQEDSAVYLCASSPGQGTDQPQHFGDGTRLSIL.